The 19 T cell receptor beta chains reported below all come from one sample, sequenced in a study of T-cell memory formation after mild COVID-19. From the 5' RACE reads, TCRdb called clonotypes with MiXCR, one entry per CDR3 protein. The sample includes 150,000 or so distinct CDR3 sequences, 25% of them seen just once. The sequenced material came from PBMCs or a T cell subset sorted from them (not recorded which). The receptor set was obtained from an adult woman who had mild COVID-19 (a few samples of this study predate the infection). Cell type and time point are not known.

The V gene is TRBV7-6, the J gene TRBJ2-1; 9 bases fit TRBD1. The CDR3 covers 14 residues. V lost 5 bases and J lost 10; bases outside the gene matches: 9. Germline CDR1 is SGHVS and CDR2 is FNYEAQ. The CDR3 DNA follows: TGTGCCAGCAGCCAGGACAGGGGCCAGGTAGAGCAGTTCTTC. This sequence encodes CASSQDRGQVEQFF.

The CDR3 sequence: CSVGDRGRAFF. In nucleotides, the CDR3 is TGCAGCGTTGGAGACAGGGGTAGGGCTTTCTTT. This chain uses TRBV29-1 with TRBJ1-1, with 8 bases fitting TRBD1. V dropped 4 bases and J dropped 11; count of bases not matched to a gene: 6. Per the germline V gene, CDR1 is SQVTM and CDR2 is ANQGSEA. This CDR3 is built from 11 residues. The full variable domain, in which reference TRBV29-1 and TRBJ1-1 provide the parts outside the CDR3, is SAVISQKPSRDICQRGTSLTIQCQVDSQVTMMFWYRQQPGQSLTLIATANQGSEATYESGFVIDKFPISRPNLTFSTLTVSNMSPEDSSIYLCSVGDRGRAFFGQGTRLTVV.

This clonotype was seen a few times. The chain combines TRBV10-3 with TRBJ2-7; 9 bases are a match to TRBD1. CDR1 and CDR2 (germline): ENHRY, SYGVKD. The CDR3 consists of 15 residues. The junction had 3 bases not matched to a gene; V was cut back by 2 bases and J by 1 base. The CDR3 DNA sequence: TGTGCCATCAGTGAGCCCGGACAGGGGTCCTACGAGCAGTACTTC. Translating gives CAISEPGQGSYEQYF.

This clonotype was counted only a few times. The chain joins TRBV15 to TRBJ2-7; 7 bases agree with TRBD1. This CDR3 has 14 residues. Germline CDR1 reads LNHNV; CDR2 reads YYDKDF (reference sequence). J was trimmed by 3 bases and V by 5 bases; bases with no gene match: 7. The CDR3 coding sequence is TGTGCCACCAGCTCCCGGGACAGCTACTACGAGCAGTACTTC. Translated, it gives CATSSRDSYYEQYF.

The chain has TRBV10-3 and TRBJ2-7, with 9 bases aligning to TRBD1. V dropped 7 bases and J dropped 0; count of bases not matched to a gene: 4. Per germline, CDR1 ENHRY and CDR2 SYGVKD. CDR3 length: 14 amino acids. The CDR3 region has the DNA TGTGCCATCATGGGACAGGGTACCTCCTACGAGCAGTACTTC. Protein: CAIMGQGTSYEQYF.

This clonotype was counted a few times. The rearrangement joins TRBV20-1 to TRBJ2-7, with unresolved D. Trimming took 3 bases from V and 2 from J, leaving 14 bases between them. This CDR3 is built from 14 residues. Looked up from germline, CDR1 is DFQATT and CDR2 is SNEGSKA (reference sequence). This CDR3 is CSARGEAPAYEQYF. The CDR3 DNA reads as TGCAGTGCTAGGGGTGAGGCCCCTGCCTACGAGCAGTACTTC.

This clonotype turned up a few times. The chain links TRBV20-1 to TRBJ2-7, with no clear D. Per the germline V gene, CDR1 is DFQATT and CDR2 is SNEGSKA (reference sequence). The CDR3 loop spans 14 amino acids. The ends were cut back, 0 bases at V and 2 bases at J, with 11 bases in the middle. CDR3 in DNA: TGCAGTGCTAGAGATCCTTACAGAGCCTACGAGCAGTACTTC. Its translation is CSARDPYRAYEQYF.

The CDR3 loop is CAWTSGTGFSGANVLTF. The CDR3 DNA sequence: TGTGCCTGGACCTCCGGGACAGGGTTTTCTGGGGCCAACGTCCTGACTTTC. This chain uses TRBV30 with TRBJ2-6; the match to TRBD1 covers 9 bases. The CDR3 has 17 residues. V lost 4 bases and J lost 1; bases outside the gene matches: 8. Looked up from germline, CDR1 is GTSNPN and CDR2 is SVGIG (reference sequence).

This clonotype was seen only a few times. V usage is TRBV24-1 and J usage is TRBJ1-1; D gene unclear. Germline V gene sequence: CDR1 KGHDR, CDR2 SFDVKD. The length of the CDR3 is 14 residues. Trimming took 7 bases from V and 0 from J, leaving 11 bases between them. CDR3 sequence: CATSAREMNTEAFF. The CDR3 DNA is TGTGCCACCAGCGCCAGAGAGATGAACACTGAAGCTTTCTTT.

The gene calls are TRBV6-5 and TRBJ1-2; a possible D gene is TRBD1 (6 bases). CDR1 and CDR2 (germline): MNHEY, SVGAGI. The CDR3 covers 13 residues. V lost 5 bases and J 4 bases, leaving 11 bases between the germline ends. DNA for the CDR3: TGTGCCAGCAGTCATGGACAGACCTATGGCTACACCTTC. Amino acid sequence: CASSHGQTYGYTF.

The V and J genes are TRBV6-4 and TRBJ2-2, with a weak D call TRBD1 (7 bases). Germline values: CDR1 MRHNA, CDR2 SNTAGT. This CDR3 has 15 residues. Trimming took off 6 bases at V and 3 bases at J, with 14 bases between the two ends. CDR3 DNA sequence: TGTGCCAGCAGCGGAGGGACAGACCACACCGGGGAGCTGTTTTTT. Protein: CASSGGTDHTGELFF.

This clonotype came up a few times. The chain couples TRBV5-1 to TRBJ1-1, with 8 bases that match TRBD1. Germline V gene sequence: CDR1 SGHRS, CDR2 YFSETQ. The CDR3 loop spans 17 amino acids. Trimming took 4 bases from V and 1 from J; bases not matched to a gene: 12. The CDR3 sequence: CASSPKDRDITNTEAFF. The CDR3 DNA is TGCGCCAGCAGCCCAAAGGACAGGGATATAACGAACACTGAAGCTTTCTTT.

The chain carries TRBV7-9 and TRBJ2-3; D unresolved. This CDR3 spans 13 amino acids. CDR1 is SEHNR, CDR2 FQNEAQ, per germline (reference sequence). Trimming left V 3 bases short and J 2 bases short, with 6 bases between. CDR3 loop: CASSLHTTDTQYF. For the CDR3, the DNA is TGTGCCAGCAGCTTGCACACCACAGATACGCAGTATTTT. The full variable domain, rest sourced from reference TRBV7-9 and TRBJ2-3, is DTGVSQNPRHKITKRGQNVTFRCDPISEHNRLYWYRQTLGQGPEFLTYFQNEAQLEKSRLLSDRFSAERPKGSFSTLEIQRTEQGDSAMYLCASSLHTTDTQYFGPGTRLTVL.

This chain uses TRBV12-5 with TRBJ1-5; D remains unclear. This CDR3 has 12 residues. From germline, CDR1 is LGHNT and CDR2 FRNRAP. V lost 3 bases to trimming and J lost 6 bases, with 6 bases between them. CDR3 sequence reads: CASGLWGQPQHF. Written as DNA, the CDR3 is TGTGCTAGTGGTTTATGGGGTCAGCCCCAGCATTTT.

This sequence joins TRBV11-2 and TRBJ2-7; unclear D gene. CDR3 length: 15 residues. V lost 1 base, J lost 0 bases, and 10 bases lay in between. Germline V lookup: CDR1 SGHAT, CDR2 FQNNGV. This CDR3 reads CASSLGEWNSYEQYF. The CDR3 coding sequence is TGTGCCAGCAGCTTAGGCGAGTGGAACTCCTACGAGCAGTACTTC. Full variable domain (outside the CDR3, taken from reference TRBV11-2 and TRBJ2-7): EAGVAQSPRYKIIEKRQSVAFWCNPISGHATLYWYQQILGQGPKLLIQFQNNGVVDDSQLPKDRFSAERLKGVDSTLKIQPAKLEDSAVYLCASSLGEWNSYEQYFGPGTRLTVT.

The chain is built from TRBV5-5 and TRBJ1-5, with 8 bases matching TRBD1. V gave up 4 bases and J gave up 3 bases; unmatched junction bases: 9. The CDR3 runs 16 residues. Germline V CDR1 and CDR2: SGHKS, YYEKEE (reference sequence). DNA for the CDR3: TGTGCCAGCAGCGACGACGGACAGGGTTACAATCAGCCCCAGCATTTT. Translation: CASSDDGQGYNQPQHF.

The V call is TRBV7-9, the J call TRBJ2-7; TRBD2 matches 14 bases. J gave up 4 bases and V 4 bases, and 6 bases lay outside the gene matches. The CDR3 extends over 16 amino acids. Germline V gene lookup returns CDR1 SEHNR and CDR2 FQNEAQ (reference sequence). The CDR3 DNA reads as TGTGCCAGCAGCTCGGGACTAGCGGGAGAGATGTACGAGCAGTACTTC. It yields the protein CASSSGLAGEMYEQYF.

This clonotype was counted once. The chain links TRBV24-1 to TRBJ2-7; D remains unclear. In germline, CDR1 is KGHDR, CDR2 SFDVKD. CDR3 size: 12 residues. V dropped 4 bases and J dropped 0 bases, with 3 bases sitting between them. The CDR3, as DNA: TGTGCCACCAGTGACAGCTCCTACGAGCAGTACTTC. Residues: CATSDSSYEQYF.

This clonotype came up a few times. The J gene is TRBJ2-1, the V gene TRBV4-2; 10 bases agree with TRBD2. CDR1 is LGHNA, CDR2 YNFKEQ, per germline. CDR3 size: 13 residues. Here the CDR3 DNA reads TGTGCTTGTGGGCTAGCGGGAGTCAATGAGCAGTTCTTC. It codes for CACGLAGVNEQFF.